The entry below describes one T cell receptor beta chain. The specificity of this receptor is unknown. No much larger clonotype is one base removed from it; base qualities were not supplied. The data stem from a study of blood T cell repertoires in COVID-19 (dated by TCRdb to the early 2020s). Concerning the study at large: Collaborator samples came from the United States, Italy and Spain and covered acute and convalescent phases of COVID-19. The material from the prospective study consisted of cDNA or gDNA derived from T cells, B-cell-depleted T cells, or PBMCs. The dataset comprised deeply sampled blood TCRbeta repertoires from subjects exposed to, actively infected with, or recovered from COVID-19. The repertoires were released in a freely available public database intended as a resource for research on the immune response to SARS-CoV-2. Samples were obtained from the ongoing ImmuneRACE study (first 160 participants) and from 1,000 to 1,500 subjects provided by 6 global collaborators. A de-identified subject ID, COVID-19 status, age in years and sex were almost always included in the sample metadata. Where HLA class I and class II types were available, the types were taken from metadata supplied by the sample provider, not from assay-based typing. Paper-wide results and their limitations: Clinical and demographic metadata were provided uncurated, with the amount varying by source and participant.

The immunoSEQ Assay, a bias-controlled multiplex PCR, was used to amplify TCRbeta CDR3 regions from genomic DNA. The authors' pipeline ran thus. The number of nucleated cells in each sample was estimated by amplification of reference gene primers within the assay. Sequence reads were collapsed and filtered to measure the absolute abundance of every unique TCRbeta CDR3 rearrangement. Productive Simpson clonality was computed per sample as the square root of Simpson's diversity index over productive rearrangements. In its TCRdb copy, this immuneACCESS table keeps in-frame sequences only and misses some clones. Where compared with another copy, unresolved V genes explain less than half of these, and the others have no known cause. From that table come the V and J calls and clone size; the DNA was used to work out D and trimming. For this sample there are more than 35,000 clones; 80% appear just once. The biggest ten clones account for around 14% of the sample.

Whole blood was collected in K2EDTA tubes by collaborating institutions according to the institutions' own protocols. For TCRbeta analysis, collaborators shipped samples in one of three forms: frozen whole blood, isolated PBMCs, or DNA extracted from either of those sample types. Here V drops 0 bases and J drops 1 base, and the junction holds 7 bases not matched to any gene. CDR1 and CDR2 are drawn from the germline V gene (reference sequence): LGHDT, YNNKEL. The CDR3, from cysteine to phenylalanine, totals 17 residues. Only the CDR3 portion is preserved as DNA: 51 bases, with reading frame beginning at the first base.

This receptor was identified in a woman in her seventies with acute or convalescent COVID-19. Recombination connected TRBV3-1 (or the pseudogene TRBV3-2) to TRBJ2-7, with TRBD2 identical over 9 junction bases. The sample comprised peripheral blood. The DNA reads TGTGCCAGCAGCCAAGAACGGACTAGCGATAATTCCTACGAGCAGTACTTC. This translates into CASSQERTSDNSYEQYF.